This TCR beta chain was captured in a study of CD8 T cells in Susac syndrome. Relapsing-remitting disease, either stable or active, was present in the treatment-naive patients who were the multiple sclerosis controls. Details on this clonotype: Its matching antigen is unknown.

CDR1 and CDR2 from the germline V gene are GTSNPN and SVGIG (reference sequence). The V gene lost 6 bases and the J gene lost 3 bases, with 15 bases spanning the gap. There are 13 residues in the CDR3. Reverse transcription of roughly 0.5 to 1 ug RNA was performed with random hexamers. One entry per CDR3 protein, called by TCRdb with MiXCR from the immunoSEQ multiplex PCR reads. The table shows 250,000 to 350,000 distinct CDR3 sequences, with roughly 81% occurring only once. Study outcomes and limitations: The study conceded that relatively few individuals underwent its TCR sequencing and HLA analysis.

Material for sequencing was CD8+ T cells from PBMCs. This clonotype originated in a human donor with multiple sclerosis. The rearrangement uses TRBV30 and TRBJ2-7, with D tentatively TRBD1 (7 bases). The CDR3 sequence is CACPSQGGYEQYF. CDR3 DNA: TGTGCCTGCCCCTCGCAGGGGGGCTACGAGCAGTACTTC.